The entry below gives a single T cell receptor beta chain sequence along with its context. Produced via immunoSEQ multiplex PCR; TCRdb's table is partial and in-frame only. The sample carries about 59,000 clones, 93% recorded once. The CDR3 has 14 residues. Trimming took 3 bases from V and 3 from J, leaving 11 bases between them. The germline gives CDR1 MGHRA, CDR2 YSYEKL. This sample stems from a study of T cell changes during pregnancy in multiple sclerosis. V gene TRBV4-1 combines with J gene TRBJ1-2, with D possibly TRBD1 on 6 matching bases. The clonotype originates from a female donor with multiple sclerosis, enrolled in a pregnancy study. The sequences come from CD4+ T cells from peripheral blood mononuclear cells, collected before pregnancy. The CDR3 DNA follows: TGCGCCAGCAGCCAGAGACAGGCTGACTATGGCTACACCTTC. Amino acid sequence: CASSQRQADYGYTF.